The source of this T cell receptor beta chain is a study of CD8 T cells in ankylosing spondylitis. CDR1 SGHRS and CDR2 YFSETQ come from the germline V gene. Trimming took off 0 bases at V and 0 bases at J, with 13 bases between the two ends. There are 17 residues in the CDR3. Making use of molecular barcodes, quantitative 5'-RACE generated TCR beta libraries. Using its own MiXCR run on the 5' RACE reads, TCRdb lists one record per CDR3 protein. The sample comprises about 220,000 distinct CDR3 sequences, 7.3% of which are singletons, and approximately 14% rests with the top ten. Study results and limitations: One TCR beta motif, made up of roughly eight highly homologous variants, appeared characteristic of ankylosing spondylitis blood. Previously reported in reactive arthritis synovial fluid and blood were some of the motif variants.

This clonotype has at least ten counts. Its antigen remains unidentified. Sequenced: blood, either unsorted or a sorted T cell fraction (not recorded which). The TCR originated in a male donor with ankylosing spondylitis. The J gene is TRBJ2-1, the V gene TRBV5-1; TRBD1 might be the D (5 bases). This CDR3 is CASSLGGHRVSYNEQFF. The DNA of the CDR3 is TGCGCCAGCAGCTTGGGGGGCCACCGGGTCTCCTACAATGAGCAGTTCTTC.